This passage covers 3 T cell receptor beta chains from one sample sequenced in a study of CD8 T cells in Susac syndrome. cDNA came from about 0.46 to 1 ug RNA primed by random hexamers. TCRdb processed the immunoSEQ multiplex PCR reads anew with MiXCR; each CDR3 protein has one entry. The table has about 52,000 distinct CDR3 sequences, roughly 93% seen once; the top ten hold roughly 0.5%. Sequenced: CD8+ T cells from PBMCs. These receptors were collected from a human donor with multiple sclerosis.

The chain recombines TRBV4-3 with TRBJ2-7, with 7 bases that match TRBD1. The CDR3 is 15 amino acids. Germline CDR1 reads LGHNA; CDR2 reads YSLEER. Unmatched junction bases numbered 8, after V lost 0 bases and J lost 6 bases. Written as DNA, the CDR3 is TGCGCCAGCAGCCAAGATGGGACAGAACCTTCCGAGCAGTACTTC. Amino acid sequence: CASSQDGTEPSEQYF.

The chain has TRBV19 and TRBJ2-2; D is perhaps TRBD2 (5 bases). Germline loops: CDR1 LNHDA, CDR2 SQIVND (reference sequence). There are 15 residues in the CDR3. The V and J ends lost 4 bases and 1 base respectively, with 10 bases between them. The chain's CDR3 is CASSTLRGNTGELFF. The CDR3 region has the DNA TGTGCCAGTAGTACCCTTCGGGGGAACACCGGGGAGCTGTTTTTT. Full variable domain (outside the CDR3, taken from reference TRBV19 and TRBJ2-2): DGGITQSPKYLFRKEGQNVTLSCEQNLNHDAMYWYRQDPGQGLRLIYYSQIVNDFQKGDIAEGYSVSREKKESFPLTVTSAQKNPTAFYLCASSTLRGNTGELFFGEGSRLTVL.

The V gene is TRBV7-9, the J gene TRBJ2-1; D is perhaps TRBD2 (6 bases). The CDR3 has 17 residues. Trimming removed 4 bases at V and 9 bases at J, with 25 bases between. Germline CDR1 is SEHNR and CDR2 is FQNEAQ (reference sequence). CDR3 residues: CASSSWQDYYTSGEQFF. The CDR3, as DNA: TGTGCCAGCAGCTCCTGGCAGGACTACTACACTTCGGGTGAGCAGTTCTTC.